The 12 T cell receptor beta chains below were found in one sample sequenced in a study of post-analysis software for immune sequencing data. Study-level points and caveats: Compared with controls, patients had more of about five TRBV segments, including TRBV5-6, TRBV5-1 and TRBV20-1.

These receptors have no identified antigens. Each TCR beta cDNA library carried unique molecular identifiers. One entry per CDR3 protein, called by TCRdb with MiXCR from the PCR reads. This sample has approximately 440,000 distinct CDR3 sequences; around 40% occur once, and the top ten carry 9% to 14%. Source material: blood. The receptors here all came from a girl aged 10-17 years with multiple sclerosis.

This chain connects TRBV9 to TRBJ2-1; 7 bases line up with TRBD2. V shed 0 bases and J 7 bases; nucleotides not matched to a gene: 7. The CDR3 has 15 amino acids. Looked up from germline, CDR1 is SGDLS and CDR2 is YYNGEE. CDR3 sequence (DNA): TGTGCCAGCAGCGTAGGGGAAACTAGCGATAATGAGCAGTTCTTC. Encoded protein: CASSVGETSDNEQFF.

This clonotype appeared a few times. The chain has TRBV4-2 and TRBJ1-2, with D hard to call. Trimming left V 0 bases short and J 4 bases short, with 12 bases between. Germline CDR1 reads LGHNA; CDR2 reads YNFKEQ. This CDR3 is 15 amino acids long. CDR3 DNA sequence: TGTGCCAGCAGCCAAGATCCGGGCAGCCCCTATGGCTACACCTTC. Translated, it gives CASSQDPGSPYGYTF.

This chain joins TRBV20-1 and TRBJ2-7, with 12 nucleotides matching TRBD2. V dropped 3 bases and J dropped 3; count of bases not matched to a gene: 9. This CDR3 contains 16 residues. Germline values: CDR1 DFQATT, CDR2 SNEGSKA (reference sequence). In DNA, the CDR3 is TGCAGTGCTAGTGGTCTAGCGGGAGGGGATGGCTACGAGCAGTACTTC. Translating it yields CSASGLAGGDGYEQYF.

V and J are TRBV9 and TRBJ2-7; D could derive from TRBD1 or TRBD2 (6 bases each). CDR1 and CDR2 from the germline V gene are SGDLS and YYNGEE. Trimming left V 3 bases short and J 3 bases short, with 10 bases between. This CDR3 region has 13 residues. CDR3 amino acids: CASSGGRDYEQYF. The DNA of the CDR3 is TGTGCCAGCAGCGGGGGGCGGGACTACGAGCAGTACTTC.

This clonotype has just a few counts. The chain uses TRBV3-1 and TRBJ1-5; a weak D match, TRBD1 (5 bases). The V end lost 11 bases, the J end lost 4 bases, and 15 bases lay between the germline ends. Germline V gene sequence: CDR1 LGHDT, CDR2 YNNKEL (reference sequence). This CDR3 comprises 13 residues. The CDR3 region is CACGAGINQPQHF. CDR3 coding DNA: TGTGCCTGCGGGGCAGGAATAAATCAGCCCCAGCATTTT.

The chain has TRBV7-2 and TRBJ2-4, with 7 positions matching TRBD2. This CDR3 is built from 19 residues. CDR1 is SGHTA and CDR2 is FQGNSA in the germline V gene. Trimming took 3 bases from V and 0 from J; bases not matched to a gene: 14. In nucleotides, the CDR3 is TGTGCCAGCAGCTTGCCGACTGGCGGGGGTGTCTTAGCCAAAAACATTCAGTACTTC. Protein sequence: CASSLPTGGGVLAKNIQYF.

The rearrangement links TRBV2 to TRBJ2-1, with TRBD2 as a possible D gene (5 bases). The CDR3 extends over 15 amino acids. Germline CDR1 reads SNHLY; CDR2 reads FYNNEI. Trimming stripped 2 bases from V and 3 bases from J, with 11 bases between. CDR3 DNA sequence: TGTGCCAGCAGTGAAAGGAGCGGAGACTACAATGAGCAGTTCTTC. Translating it yields CASSERSGDYNEQFF.

As concerns this clonotype: No DNA is shown, since the ends of the CDR3 on it are uncertain; the CDR3 is the one TCRdb lists. The chain couples TRBV10-3 to TRBJ1-2; the listed D gene, TRBD1, was not tested against the DNA. The CDR3 length is 13 residues, termini included. The germline V gene has CDR1 ENHRY and CDR2 SYGVKD. Here the CDR3 reads CAISVGQGAPLTF.

The CDR3 region has the DNA TGCGCCAGCAGCCATGGAACAGGGGTAGAAGAGACCCAGTACTTC. This encodes CASSHGTGVEETQYF. The chain joins TRBV4-3 to TRBJ2-5, with 7 bases lining up with TRBD1. CDR1 and CDR2 (germline): LGHNA, YSLEER. This CDR3 has 15 amino acids. With 3 bases clipped from V and 3 bases from J, the junction kept 7 bases outside the gene matches.

This clonotype appeared a single time. The rearrangement joins TRBV4-2 to TRBJ2-4, with no clear D. The CDR3 has 16 amino acids. The V gene's germline CDR1 is LGHNA and CDR2 YNFKEQ. Trimming shortened V by 0 bases and J by 13 bases, and 22 bases separated the two germline ends. The CDR3 region has the DNA TGTGCCAGCAGCCAAGATAGTATCACAGTGTACAATGAGCAGTACTTC. It codes for CASSQDSITVYNEQYF.

This clonotype has only a few counts. This chain links TRBV20-1 with TRBJ2-5; D gene ambiguous. The assigned J gene may be wrong: the sequence end matches TRBJ2-7 better. CDR1 and CDR2 from the germline V gene are DFQATT and SNEGSKA (reference sequence). CDR3 length: 15 amino acids. The CDR3 spells CSAPRAPLVLYEQYF. The CDR3 DNA reads TGCAGTGCTCCCCGGGCCCCCCTGGTCCTCTACGAGCAGTACTTC.

J is TRBJ2-7 and V is TRBV5-1, with TRBD1 matching 8 bases. The CDR3 extends over 14 amino acids. Looked up from germline, CDR1 is SGHRS and CDR2 is YFSETQ. J was trimmed by 3 bases and V by 4 bases; bases with no gene match: 6. In DNA form, the CDR3 reads TGCGCCAGCAGCGCCCGACAGGGGCACTACGAGCAGTACTTC. Its translation: CASSARQGHYEQYF. Looking up the rest from reference TRBV5-1 and TRBJ2-7 gives the full variable domain: KAGVTQTPRYLIKTRGQQVTLSCSPISGHRSVSWYQQTPGQGLQFLFEYFSETQRNKGNFPGRFSGRQFSNSRSEMNVSTLELGDSALYLCASSARQGHYEQYFGPGTRLTVT.